The TCR beta chain described here comes from a study of blood T cell repertoires in COVID-19 (dated by TCRdb to 2020 to 2022). Regarding the complete study: Collaborator samples came from the United States, Italy and Spain and covered acute and convalescent phases of COVID-19. The dataset comprised deeply sampled blood TCRbeta repertoires from subjects exposed to, actively infected with, or recovered from COVID-19. The samples were drawn from two sources: the first 160 participants of the ongoing ImmuneRACE study, and 1,000 to 1,500 subjects contributed by 6 global collaborators. Sample metadata almost always included a de-identified subject ID, COVID-19 status, age in years and sex. Where HLA class I and class II types were available, the types were taken from metadata supplied by the sample provider, not from assay-based typing. The repertoires were released in a freely available public database intended as a resource for research on the immune response to SARS-CoV-2. The prospective study material was composed of cDNA or gDNA derived from T cells, B-cell-depleted T cells, or PBMCs. Study-wide conclusions, independent of this receptor: Clinical and demographic metadata were provided uncurated, with the amount varying by source and participant.

Trimming at the junction amounts to 2 bases on V and 4 bases on J, and the germline ends lie 9 bases apart. CDR1 and CDR2, looked up from the germline V gene (reference sequence), are MNHEY and SMNVEV. Taken from cysteine to phenylalanine, the CDR3 has 14 residues. Only the CDR3 part of the read is kept: 42 bases, read in frame from the first base. Whole blood was collected in K2EDTA tubes by collaborating institutions according to the institutions' own protocols. For TCRbeta analysis, collaborator samples were shipped as frozen whole blood, as isolated PBMCs, or as DNA extracted from either sample type. TCRbeta CDR3 regions were amplified from genomic DNA by means of the immunoSEQ Assay, a bias-controlled multiplex PCR. Processing in the source paper ran as follows. The number of nucleated cells in each sample was estimated by amplification of reference gene primers within the assay. To quantify the absolute abundance of each unique TCRbeta CDR3 rearrangement, sequence reads were collapsed and filtered. For each sample, productive Simpson clonality was calculated as the square root of Simpson's diversity index over productive rearrangements. Drawn from immuneACCESS, this table holds only the in-frame rearrangements with V and J called that TCRdb kept. Clones are partly lost; checked studies trace under half to an unresolved V gene and leave the rest unexplained. The V and J calls and clone size come from that table; D and trimming were worked out from the DNA. Here the sample has 95,000 to 110,000 clones; about 92% occur a single time. Jointly, the top ten make up 15% to 20% of the sample.

Notes on this clone: Its cognate antigen has yet to be identified. The sample holds no much larger clone one base away, and base qualities are not on file.

This TCR was sampled from a woman older than 75 in a cohort sampled during active COVID-19. The chain is assembled from TRBV27 and TRBJ2-1; TRBD2 is perhaps the D gene, given 5 matching bases. Sequenced input: peripheral blood. DNA sequence: TGTGCCAGCAGTTTAACCCGGGGATACAATGAGCAGTTCTTC. This sequence encodes CASSLTRGYNEQFF.